This entry lists 28 T cell receptor beta chains sequenced from one sample in a study of Graves' ophthalmopathy and Graves' hyperthyroidism. The study amplified TCR beta CDR3 regions using RNA transcripts. Investigators did first-round RT-PCR with HTBI primers, then second-round multiplex PCR. TCRdb ran MiXCR on the multiplex PCR reads and lists one entry per CDR3 protein. The sample contains over a million distinct CDR3 sequences, about 38% of which appear only once. Specimen: peripheral blood or thyroid tissue (not recorded which). The receptors were sampled from an adult man with Graves' hyperthyroidism.

The sample holds a few counts of this clonotype. This chain connects TRBV11-2 to TRBJ2-6, with TRBD1 as a possible D gene (5 bases). The CDR3 extends over 18 amino acids. V lost 4 bases to trimming and J lost 2 bases, with 18 bases between them. Germline CDR1 and CDR2: SGHAT and FQNNGV. The CDR3 loop reads CASSSRTQIFTGANVLTF. CDR3 sequence (DNA): TGTGCCAGCAGCTCCCGGACACAAATTTTTACTGGGGCCAACGTCCTGACTTTC.

This clonotype was picked up many times. The chain couples TRBV15 to TRBJ2-2; no definite D call. This CDR3 is built from 14 residues. Germline V gene sequence: CDR1 LNHNV, CDR2 YYDKDF (reference sequence). Trimming took 4 bases from V and 5 from J, leaving 11 bases between them. The CDR3 nucleotides read TGTGCCACCAGCATACGCCGAGGAACCGGGGAGCTGTTTTTT. Translated: CATSIRRGTGELFF.

The sample holds one count of this clonotype. The chain is built from TRBV24-1 and TRBJ1-5; the D gene is possibly TRBD1 (5 bases). CDR1 and CDR2 (germline): KGHDR, SFDVKD. The V gene lost 3 bases and the J gene lost 11 bases, with 19 bases spanning the gap. This CDR3 contains 15 residues. CDR3 sequence (DNA): TGTGCCACCAGTGATCGGACTATACCTTGGGGGACCCAGCATTTT. This translates into CATSDRTIPWGTQHF.

This clonotype was recorded at least ten times. The rearrangement joins TRBV20-1 to TRBJ1-6; 7 bases map to TRBD1. The CDR3 is made up of 17 amino acids. Germline V gives CDR1 DFQATT, CDR2 SNEGSKA (reference sequence). Losses at the gene ends were 2 bases for V and 8 bases for J; bases not matched to a gene: 15. CDR3 residues: CSARTGTAGLFHSPLHF. The DNA of the CDR3 is TGCAGTGCTAGAACCGGGACAGCAGGTCTATTCCATTCACCCCTCCACTTT.

This clonotype was found many times. The chain uses TRBV5-5 and TRBJ1-2; TRBD1 agrees at 9 bases. This CDR3 contains 15 residues. J gave up 8 bases and V 0 bases, and 8 bases lay outside the gene matches. From germline, CDR1 is SGHKS and CDR2 YYEKEE (reference sequence). CDR3 amino acids: CASSLEGQGVGGYTF. The DNA of the CDR3 is TGTGCCAGCAGCTTGGAGGGACAGGGCGTGGGAGGCTACACCTTC.

This clonotype was counted only a few times. The chain uses TRBV7-7 and TRBJ2-7; the D gene could be TRBD1 or TRBD2 (5 bases each). The V gene's germline CDR1 is SSHAT and CDR2 FNYEAQ (reference sequence). Trimming took 7 bases from V and 2 from J, leaving 18 bases between them. This CDR3 contains 15 residues. CDR3 nucleotides: TGTGCCAGCACCCCCACATCGGGGCTAACCTACGAGCAGTACTTC. It codes for CASTPTSGLTYEQYF.

J is TRBJ2-5 and V is TRBV11-2; 10 bases are a match to TRBD2. Losses at the gene ends were 0 bases for V and 4 bases for J; bases not matched to a gene: 5. Germline lookup yields CDR1 SGHAT and CDR2 FQNNGV. This CDR3 is 16 amino acids long. CDR3 DNA sequence: TGTGCCAGCAGCTTAGATTCTAGCGGGAGATCAGAGACCCAGTACTTC. Translating gives CASSLDSSGRSETQYF.

The V gene is TRBV5-1, the J gene TRBJ2-7; 7 bases align to TRBD1. The germline V gene has CDR1 SGHRS and CDR2 YFSETQ. The CDR3 sequence is 13 residues long. V lost 4 bases to trimming and J lost 6 bases; unmatched junction nucleotides: 7. The CDR3 spells CASSTGTAIEQYF. The DNA for the CDR3 is TGCGCCAGCAGCACCGGGACAGCCATCGAGCAGTACTTC.

There are a few counts of this clonotype. The DNA of the CDR3 is TGTGCCAGCAGCCTACATCACCACACTACGGTTTACACCTTC. Its translation is CASSLHHHTTVYTF. The V call is TRBV3-2, the J call TRBJ1-2. TRBV3-2 is described as a pseudogene. This CDR3 is 14 amino acids long.

Comments on this clonotype: Given a much more abundant clone one base away, this may be a read error. This chain links TRBV19 with TRBJ2-5; 7 nucleotides agree with TRBD1. The CDR3 sequence is 15 residues long. Germline CDR1 is LNHDA and CDR2 is SQIVND (reference sequence). With 5 bases clipped from V and 4 bases from J, the junction kept 10 bases outside the gene matches. CDR3 DNA: TGTGCCAGTAGTCCCTCAGACAGGGTGAGAGAGACCCAGTACTTC. Its protein is CASSPSDRVRETQYF.

The DNA for the CDR3 is TGTGCCAGCAGGATGGGACAAATGGAGGCCCAGTACTTC. It translates to CASRMGQMEAQYF. The J gene is TRBJ2-5, the V gene TRBV2, with D maybe TRBD1 (6 bases). Germline CDR1 and CDR2: SNHLY and FYNNEI. This CDR3 contains 13 residues. Trimming stripped 6 bases from V and 9 bases from J, with 17 bases between.

The chain links TRBV9 to TRBJ1-3; D is perhaps TRBD1 (5 bases). From germline, CDR1 is SGDLS and CDR2 YYNGEE. V lost 0 bases and J 4 bases, leaving 8 bases between the germline ends. The CDR3 runs to 14 residues. The CDR3 reads CASSVGGEGNTIYF. CDR3 nucleotides: TGTGCCAGCAGCGTAGGGGGGGAAGGAAACACCATATATTTT.

This clonotype came up a few times. The rearrangement uses TRBV7-9 and TRBJ2-3; weak D call: TRBD1 (5 bases). The V end was cut by 5 bases, the J end by 1 base, with 13 bases between. Germline V gene sequence: CDR1 SEHNR, CDR2 FQNEAQ (reference sequence). The CDR3 has 15 residues. This CDR3 reads CASSTKGPRTDTQYF. The DNA of the CDR3 is TGTGCCAGCAGCACTAAGGGGCCTCGCACAGATACGCAGTATTTT. Complete variable domain (other parts from reference TRBV7-9 and TRBJ2-3): DTGVSQNPRHKITKRGQNVTFRCDPISEHNRLYWYRQTLGQGPEFLTYFQNEAQLEKSRLLSDRFSAERPKGSFSTLEIQRTEQGDSAMYLCASSTKGPRTDTQYFGPGTRLTVL.

The chain links TRBV19 to TRBJ2-5; D not certain. Trimming stripped 9 bases from V and 4 bases from J, with 15 bases between. The germline V gene has CDR1 LNHDA and CDR2 SQIVND (reference sequence). The CDR3 length is 13 residues. The CDR3 is CASSPSSRETQYF. The CDR3 coding sequence is TGTGCCAGCTCCCCCTCAAGCCGAGAGACCCAGTACTTC.

This clonotype was detected ten times or more. The chain couples TRBV29-1 to TRBJ1-1; weak D call: TRBD1 (5 bases). The CDR3 totals 13 residues. The germline V gene encodes CDR1 SQVTM and CDR2 ANQGSEA. The CDR3 loop is CSYTGISGTEAFF. The CDR3 DNA sequence: TGCAGTTATACAGGAATTTCGGGCACTGAAGCTTTCTTT.

This clonotype turned up a few times. V is TRBV10-3 and J is TRBJ1-2; 8 bases line up with TRBD1. The CDR3 runs 13 residues. Germline V gene lookup returns CDR1 ENHRY and CDR2 SYGVKD. Losses at the gene ends were 7 bases for V and 6 bases for J; bases not matched to a gene: 7. This chain's CDR3 is CAIKDREKDGYTF. In DNA form, the CDR3 reads TGTGCCATCAAGGACAGGGAGAAGGATGGCTACACCTTC.

The rearrangement uses TRBV7-9 and TRBJ2-7; 12 bases align to TRBD2. The CDR3 runs 13 residues. Germline V CDR1 and CDR2: SEHNR, FQNEAQ (reference sequence). The V segment lost 4 bases and the J segment 7 bases; nucleotides outside the gene matches: 2. CDR3 region: CASSWTSGVEQYF. CDR3 DNA sequence: TGTGCCAGCAGCTGGACTAGCGGGGTAGAGCAGTACTTC.

This clonotype was observed at least ten times. The V call is TRBV20-1, the J call TRBJ2-7, with TRBD2 matching 11 bases. The CDR3 consists of 14 residues. Germline CDR1 is DFQATT and CDR2 is SNEGSKA (reference sequence). The CDR3 DNA reads TGCAGCGCCCGTGGACTAGCGGGTTCCTACGAGCAGTACTTC. Its translation is CSARGLAGSYEQYF.

The chain joins TRBV19 to TRBJ1-3; D is perhaps TRBD1 (5 bases). V lost 9 bases and J 1 base, leaving 19 bases between the germline ends. This CDR3 contains 16 residues. The germline V gene has CDR1 LNHDA and CDR2 SQIVND (reference sequence). CDR3 loop: CASQRAGSDSGNTIYF. For the CDR3, the DNA is TGTGCCAGCCAAAGGGCAGGGTCAGATTCTGGAAACACCATATATTTT.

The chain combines TRBV4-1 with TRBJ2-5; D may match TRBD1 or TRBD2 (5 bases each). CDR3 size: 18 residues. V lost 4 bases and J 1 base, leaving 22 bases between the germline ends. Germline assignment: CDR1 MGHRA and CDR2 YSYEKL. The CDR3 DNA follows: TGCGCCAGCAGCCCCCACGAAGCCGGGACCAGGCGCCAAGAGACCCAGTACTTC. This translates into CASSPHEAGTRRQETQYF.

This clonotype was recorded many times. The J gene is TRBJ1-3, the V gene TRBV29-1; D remains unclear. Trimming removed 4 bases from V and 7 bases from J, with 14 bases in between. The length of the CDR3 is 13 residues. The germline V gene encodes CDR1 SQVTM and CDR2 ANQGSEA. CDR3 DNA sequence: TGCAGCGTTGGAACAGATTACGGGAACACCATATATTTT. It encodes CSVGTDYGNTIYF.

This clonotype has ten or more counts. The J gene is TRBJ1-4, the V gene TRBV29-1, with D uncertain. The CDR3 runs 12 residues. Looked up from germline, CDR1 is SQVTM and CDR2 is ANQGSEA. The ends were cut back, 6 bases at V and 9 bases at J, with 14 bases in the middle. CDR3: CSVRPTGQKLFF. DNA of the CDR3: TGCAGCGTGAGACCCACCGGGCAAAAACTGTTTTTT.

At least ten counts were recorded for this clonotype. This chain uses TRBV29-1 with TRBJ1-2; weak D call: TRBD1 (5 bases). Germline lookup yields CDR1 SQVTM and CDR2 ANQGSEA. CDR3 length: 12 residues. The V end lost 7 bases, the J end lost 1 base, and 10 bases lay between the germline ends. The CDR3 DNA is TGCAGCGACGACAGCTATAACTATGGCTACACCTTC. Residues: CSDDSYNYGYTF.

In this sample, this clonotype turned up many times. This rearrangement joins TRBV12-3 or TRBV12-4 to TRBJ1-4; TRBD1 might be the D (6 bases). This CDR3 spans 15 amino acids. V was pared by 1 base and J by 8 bases, with 14 bases between. The CDR3 loop reads CASSLGQGLMEKLFF. The CDR3 bases are TGTGCCAGCAGTTTAGGGCAGGGGTTGATGGAAAAACTGTTTTTT.

For this clonotype: One end of the junction fails to match germline, which may point to a read error. The rearrangement links TRBV9 to TRBJ1-1; D may be TRBD1 (6 bases). Germline V CDR1 and CDR2: SGDLS, YYNGEE. The CDR3 has 15 residues. The CDR3: CASSTGHLGNTEALF. The CDR3 DNA follows: TGTGCCAGCAGCACGGGACACCTCGGGAACACTGAAGCTCTCTTT.

V and J are TRBV20-1 and TRBJ2-5; 16 nucleotides agree with TRBD2. Germline CDR1 reads DFQATT; CDR2 reads SNEGSKA (reference sequence). The CDR3 is 17 residues long. The V segment lost 3 bases and the J segment 0 bases; nucleotides outside the gene matches: 4. The CDR3 spells CSARGLAGGPYQETQYF. The CDR3, as DNA: TGCAGTGCTAGGGGACTAGCGGGGGGGCCATACCAAGAGACCCAGTACTTC.

This clonotype was detected ten times or more. The genes are TRBV29-1 and TRBJ1-4; D is possibly TRBD1 (5 bases). CDR1 and CDR2 (germline): SQVTM, ANQGSEA. V lost 6 bases and J lost 8, with 16 bases in between. This CDR3 comprises 13 residues. The CDR3 region is CSVSRESREKLFF. DNA for the CDR3: TGCAGCGTGTCCAGGGAATCGAGGGAAAAACTGTTTTTT.

This clonotype was found many times. V gene TRBV2 combines with J gene TRBJ2-5; weak D call: TRBD2 (6 bases). The CDR3 has 16 residues. Trimming removed 6 bases at V and 5 bases at J, with 22 bases between. Germline V gene sequence: CDR1 SNHLY, CDR2 FYNNEI. CDR3 protein: CASRVPGLGLGETQYF. CDR3 bases: TGTGCCAGCAGGGTGCCGGGACTGGGGTTGGGCGAGACCCAGTACTTC.